Each of the 3 T cell receptor beta chains below was sequenced from the same sample in a study of T cell responses to AZD1222 COVID-19 vaccine. Assay used: immunoSEQ multiplex PCR; TCRdb lists only in-frame clones, some missing. Altogether about 130,000 clones are present, 80% to 90% being singletons, with the ten largest covering 8% to 10%. The sample here was peripheral blood, taken 28 days after the second AZD1222 dose. The receptors derive from an adult who received the AZD1222 COVID-19 vaccine.

The chain carries TRBV5-4 and TRBJ1-1, with D possibly being TRBD1 (6 bases). Between the trimmed V and J ends, which lost 2 bases and 3 bases, there was a span of 11 bases. This CDR3 is 14 amino acids long. The germline CDR1 and CDR2 sequences are SGHNT and YYREEE (reference sequence). The CDR3 reads CASSFTGMDTEAFF. CDR3 DNA: TGTGCCAGCAGCTTTACAGGGATGGACACTGAAGCTTTCTTT.

The chain employs TRBV12-5 and TRBJ1-2; D uncertain. The ends were cut back, 1 base at V and 1 base at J, with 16 bases in the middle. This CDR3 comprises 17 residues. In germline, CDR1 is LGHNT, CDR2 FRNRAP. CDR3 bases: TGTGCTAGTGGTTTGGGGTACCTAGGACCAAGTAACTATGGCTACACCTTC. The encoded protein is CASGLGYLGPSNYGYTF.

The genes are TRBV14 and TRBJ2-1, with TRBD2 matching over 7 bases. The CDR3 runs 15 residues. Germline CDR1 SGHDN, CDR2 FVKESK. The ends lost 1 base at V and 3 bases at J; junction bases unmatched: 3. CDR3 nucleotides: TGTGCCAGCAGCCAAGGGACTAGTAGCTACAATGAGCAGTTCTTC. Protein product: CASSQGTSSYNEQFF. Drawing the rest from reference TRBV14 and TRBJ2-1, the complete variable domain is EAGVTQFPSHSVIEKGQTVTLRCDPISGHDNLYWYRRVMGKEIKFLLHFVKESKQDESGMPNNRFLAERTGGTYSTLKVQPAELEDSGVYFCASSQGTSSYNEQFFGPGTRLTVL.